The sequence of this T cell receptor (beta chain) was determined in a study of cytomegalovirus exposure and HLA in healthy donors (dated by TCRdb to 2016 to 2017). Regarding the complete study: A later analysis indicated that the 120 or so validation repertoires were generated on the platform also employed for the approximately 700 repertoires of the first cohort. The study aimed to test whether cataloging public T cell receptors could reveal signatures of past pathogen exposure. Along with the roughly 700-subject first cohort, a separate validation cohort of over a hundred different subjects was used. To predict cytomegalovirus infection status, the study brought together high-throughput TCR immunosequencing, statistical association of individual TCRs with disease status, and machine learning. Findings and caveats that apply to the study as a whole: The validation cohort had no HLA typing available for a later analysis, so co-occurrence within that cohort was assessed over all 120 or so repertoires. Three of the identified cytomegalovirus-associated TCR beta chains were confirmed in vitro to be specific for cytomegalovirus antigens. According to the authors, the approach could potentially be generalized to other disease states and immunological phenotypes. The classifier was reported to diagnose cytomegalovirus status with high specificity and sensitivity in both the original and validation cohorts. The study listed 164 TCR beta chains as associated with cytomegalovirus. Subsequent analysis determined that TCRs grouped into clusters in the first cohort also showed a tendency toward co-occurrence across the approximately 120 validation repertoires, and approximately 94% of cluster scores exceeded 0. Most TCR sequences were observed very rarely across donors, whereas some public TCRs were present in many individuals.

Library generation was performed with the immunoSEQ multiplex PCR assay. The study's processing was this. A statistical classification framework was developed to diagnose cytomegalovirus status using the catalog of TCR beta chain sequences. The table comes from immuneACCESS by way of TCRdb, which keeps in-frame sequences with V and J called. Part of the clones is missing from these tables; in studies checked, under half for an unresolved V gene and the rest for unknown reasons. V and J calls and clone size come straight from that table; D and trimming were deduced from the DNA. Here the sample has over 85,000 clones; over 75% occur a single time. More than 1.4% of the sample comes from the top ten. Donors formed part of the validation cohort, which comprised 120 subjects and was distinct from the first cohort of 666 subjects. Concerning this clone itself: Its antigen remains unidentified. Nothing much larger sits one base from this clone, and base qualities are not available.

Trimming at the junction amounts to 5 bases on V and 1 base on J, and the germline ends lie 6 bases apart. The CDR3 runs 13 amino acids, cysteine and phenylalanine included. Only CDR3 DNA is held: 39 bases, read in frame from base 1. The germline V gene specifies SGHVS as CDR1 and FQNEAQ as CDR2. The sequence joins TRBV7-8 to TRBJ1-5, with a tentative D gene TRBD1 over 5 matching bases. Sequencing was performed on PBMCs. This receptor was identified in a woman aged 30 to 39 in good health and CMV-seropositive. The DNA sequence is as follows: TGTGCCAGCAGCCGGACAAGCAATCAGCCCCAGCATTTT. This sequence encodes CASSRTSNQPQHF.